Listed below are T cell receptor beta chains from one sample, sequenced in a study of T cells in narcolepsy. TCRdb's table, derived via immunoSEQ multiplex PCR, lists solely in-frame clones and lacks some. The sample has some 30,000 clones, roughly four fifths seen once. The sample was memory (CD45RA-) CD4+ T cells from blood. These receptors came from a human donor in good health. Both conserved end residues are part of each CDR3. D genes are given only for firm matches. For some rows the clone size is stated as once, few or many, or as a class when expanded; others skip it.

-	TRBV14	TRBJ2-3	-	CASSQWEDTQYF	TGTGCCAGCAGCCAATGGGAAGATACGCAGTATTTT
few	TRBV6-5	TRBJ1-1	-	CASQDPSLNTEAFF	TGTGCCAGCCAGGACCCGTCCCTAAACACTGAAGCTTTCTTT
-	TRBV5-4	TRBJ1-5	TRBD1	CASSPGTGRNQPQHF	TGTGCCAGCAGCCCTGGGACAGGCCGCAATCAGCCCCAGCATTTT
-	TRBV15	TRBJ1-1	-	CATSRVGNTEAFF	TGTGCCACCAGCAGAGTGGGGAACACTGAAGCTTTCTTT
-	TRBV6-1	TRBJ2-1	TRBD2	CASREGLAGVEFF	TGTGCCAGCAGGGAGGGGCTAGCGGGGGTGGAGTTCTTC
-	TRBV5-1	TRBJ2-3	-	CASSLDRPTDTQYF	TGCGCCAGCAGCTTGGATAGGCCCACAGATACGCAGTATTTT
once	TRBV5-1	TRBJ2-6	-	CASERDSSGANVLTF	TGCGCCAGCGAACGGGACTCCTCTGGGGCCAACGTCCTGACTTTC
few	TRBV7-9	TRBJ2-2	-	CASSAAGSYTGELFF	TGTGCCAGCAGCGCTGCGGGGTCCTACACCGGGGAGCTGTTTTTT
once	TRBV5-8	TRBJ2-1	-	CASSRGLTSYNEQFF	TGTGCCAGCAGCAGAGGGCTAACCTCCTACAATGAGCAGTTCTTC
-	TRBV7-8	TRBJ1-1	-	CASSLGYETEAFF	TGTGCCAGCAGCTTGGGGTATGAGACTGAAGCTTTCTTT
-	TRBV5-1	TRBJ2-5	TRBD2	CASSLGTSGGTQYF	TGCGCCAGCAGCTTGGGGACTAGCGGAGGGACCCAGTACTTC
-	TRBV27	TRBJ2-5	-	CASTRGPRETQYF	TGTGCCAGCACCCGGGGGCCTCGAGAGACCCAGTACTTC
few	TRBV6-1	TRBJ1-3	-	CASSASDDTIYF	TGTGCCAGCAGTGCCAGTGACGACACCATATATTTT
few	TRBV10-3	TRBJ2-3	-	CAIRQGDTQYF	TGTGCCATCAGGCAGGGCGATACGCAGTATTTT
-	TRBV29-1	TRBJ1-3	-	CSVVAHSGNTIYF	TGCAGCGTTGTAGCCCATTCTGGAAACACCATATATTTT
-	TRBV9	TRBJ2-3	-	CASSVAGQTDTQYF	TGTGCCAGCAGCGTAGCGGGTCAAACAGATACGCAGTATTTT
-	TRBV19	TRBJ1-5	-	CASSIRWGQPQHF	TGTGCCAGTAGTATACGTTGGGGTCAGCCCCAGCATTTT
-	TRBV6-1	TRBJ1-2	-	CASRDSSHRDTF	TGTGCCAGCAGGGACTCATCGCACAGGGACACCTTC
-	TRBV6-1	TRBJ1-1	-	CASSVGYTEAFF	TGTGCCAGCAGTGTCGGGTACACTGAAGCTTTCTTT
-	TRBV6-6	TRBJ2-7	-	CASSYSKETVQYF	TGTGCCAGCAGTTACTCGAAAGAGACAGTGCAGTACTTC
-	TRBV7-2	TRBJ1-6	-	CASSAGPLGNSPLHF	TGTGCCAGCAGTGCAGGGCCGTTAGGTAATTCACCCCTCCACTTT
-	TRBV7-2	TRBJ1-5	-	CASSLSRDLYQPQHF	TGTGCCAGCAGCTTATCCAGGGACCTCTATCAGCCCCAGCATTTT
few	TRBV6-1	TRBJ2-7	TRBD2	CATAGGRAYEQYF	TGTGCCACCGCGGGGGGGCGGGCCTACGAGCAGTACTTC